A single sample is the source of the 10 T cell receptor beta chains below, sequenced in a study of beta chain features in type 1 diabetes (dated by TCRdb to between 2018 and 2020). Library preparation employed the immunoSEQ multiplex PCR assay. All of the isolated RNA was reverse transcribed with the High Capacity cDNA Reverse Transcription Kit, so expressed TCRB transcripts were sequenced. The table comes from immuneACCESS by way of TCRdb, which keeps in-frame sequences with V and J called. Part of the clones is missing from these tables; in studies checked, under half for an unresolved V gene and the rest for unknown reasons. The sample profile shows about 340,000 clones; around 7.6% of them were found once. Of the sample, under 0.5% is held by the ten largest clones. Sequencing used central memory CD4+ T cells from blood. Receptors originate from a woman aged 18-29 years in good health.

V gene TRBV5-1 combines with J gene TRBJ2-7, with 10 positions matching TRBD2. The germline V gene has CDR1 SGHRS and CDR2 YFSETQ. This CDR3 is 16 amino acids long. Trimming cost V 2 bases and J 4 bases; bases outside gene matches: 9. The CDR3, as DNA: TGCGCCAGCAGCTTCCAACAACTAGCGGGAAGGTACGAGCAGTACTTC. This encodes CASSFQQLAGRYEQYF.

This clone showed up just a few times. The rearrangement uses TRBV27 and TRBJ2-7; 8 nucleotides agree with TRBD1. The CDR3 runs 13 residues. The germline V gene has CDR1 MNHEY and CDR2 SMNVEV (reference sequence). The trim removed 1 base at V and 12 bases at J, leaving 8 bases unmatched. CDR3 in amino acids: CASSLWPGGSLYF. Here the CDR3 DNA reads TGTGCCAGCAGTTTATGGCCAGGGGGCTCACTGTACTTC.

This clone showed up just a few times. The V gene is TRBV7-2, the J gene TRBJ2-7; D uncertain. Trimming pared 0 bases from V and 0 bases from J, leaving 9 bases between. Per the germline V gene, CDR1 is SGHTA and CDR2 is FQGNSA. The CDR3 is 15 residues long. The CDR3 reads CASSLAFQSSYEQYF. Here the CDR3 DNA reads TGTGCCAGCAGCTTAGCCTTTCAGAGCTCCTACGAGCAGTACTTC.

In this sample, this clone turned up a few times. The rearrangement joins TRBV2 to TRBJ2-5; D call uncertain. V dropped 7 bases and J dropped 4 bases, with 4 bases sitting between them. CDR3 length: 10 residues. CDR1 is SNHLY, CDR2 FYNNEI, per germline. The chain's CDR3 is CASMAETQYF. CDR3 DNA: TGTGCCAGCATGGCAGAGACCCAGTACTTC.

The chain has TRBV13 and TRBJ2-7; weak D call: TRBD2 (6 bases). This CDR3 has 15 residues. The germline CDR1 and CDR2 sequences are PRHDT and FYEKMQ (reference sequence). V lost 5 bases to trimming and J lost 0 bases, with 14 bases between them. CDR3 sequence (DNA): TGTGCCAGCAGCCCGAGCGGGCAGAGCTCCTACGAGCAGTACTTC. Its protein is CASSPSGQSSYEQYF.

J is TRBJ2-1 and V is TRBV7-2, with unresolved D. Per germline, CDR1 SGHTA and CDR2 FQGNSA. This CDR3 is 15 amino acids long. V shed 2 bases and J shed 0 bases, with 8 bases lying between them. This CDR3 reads CASSLNSFSYNEQFF. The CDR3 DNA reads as TGTGCCAGCAGCTTAAACAGCTTCTCCTACAATGAGCAGTTCTTC.

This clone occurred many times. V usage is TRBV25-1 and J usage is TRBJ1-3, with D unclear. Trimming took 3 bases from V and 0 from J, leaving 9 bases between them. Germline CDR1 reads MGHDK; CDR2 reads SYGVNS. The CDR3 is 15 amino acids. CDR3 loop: CASSDASFSGNTIYF. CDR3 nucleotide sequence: TGTGCCAGCAGTGACGCCAGCTTCTCTGGAAACACCATATATTTT.

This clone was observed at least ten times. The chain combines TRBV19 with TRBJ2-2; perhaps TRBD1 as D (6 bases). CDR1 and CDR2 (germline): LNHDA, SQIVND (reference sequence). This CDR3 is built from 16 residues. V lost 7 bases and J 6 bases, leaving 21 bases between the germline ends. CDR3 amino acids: CASTTGTKIQAGELFF. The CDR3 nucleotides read TGTGCCAGTACCACCGGGACAAAAATTCAAGCCGGGGAGCTGTTTTTT.

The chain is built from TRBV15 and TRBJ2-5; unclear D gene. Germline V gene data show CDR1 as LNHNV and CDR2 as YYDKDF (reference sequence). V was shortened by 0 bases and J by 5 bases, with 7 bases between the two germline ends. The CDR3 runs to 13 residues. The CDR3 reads CATSRDLVETQYF. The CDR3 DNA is TGTGCCACCAGCAGAGATCTTGTGGAGACCCAGTACTTC. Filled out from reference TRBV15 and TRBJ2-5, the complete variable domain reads DAMVIQNPRYQVTQFGKPVTLSCSQTLNHNVMYWYQQKSSQAPKLLFHYYDKDFNNEADTPDNFQSRRPNTSFCFLDIRSPGLGDTAMYLCATSRDLVETQYFGPGTRLLVL.

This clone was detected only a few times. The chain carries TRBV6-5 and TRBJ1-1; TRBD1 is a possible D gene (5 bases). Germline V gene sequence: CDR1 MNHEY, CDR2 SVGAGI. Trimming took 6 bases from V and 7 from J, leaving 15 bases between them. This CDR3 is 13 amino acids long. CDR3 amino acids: CASSTVSRVEAFF. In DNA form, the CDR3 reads TGTGCCAGCAGCACAGTTTCCAGGGTTGAAGCTTTCTTT.